This TCR beta chain was identified in a study of T cells expressing NK-cell markers. Germline lookup yields CDR1 SGHDT and CDR2 YYEEEE. CDR3 length: 18 amino acids. After re-calling the 5' RACE reads, TCRdb lists one entry per CDR3 protein, DNA absent. There are about 460,000 distinct CDR3 sequences in the sample, with approximately 1.5% held by the top ten. Specimen: blood T cells: a sorted CD56 or NKG2C T cell subset, CD4+ or CD8+ T cells, or bulk PBMC T cells (not recorded which). The clonotype comes from a woman aged 45-60 years in good health. The chain combines TRBV5-6 with TRBJ2-1; TCRdb indicates TRBD2, and absent DNA this call remains unverified. The CDR3 here is CASSLEAPSSGTYNEQFF.